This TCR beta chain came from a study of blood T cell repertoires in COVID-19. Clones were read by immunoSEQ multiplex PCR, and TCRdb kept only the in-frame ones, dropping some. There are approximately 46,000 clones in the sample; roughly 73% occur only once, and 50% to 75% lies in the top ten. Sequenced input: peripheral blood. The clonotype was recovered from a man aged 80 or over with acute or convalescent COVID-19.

DNA for the CDR3: TGTGCAAGTCGCTTAGCGGTAGCGGGAGCCCGGGCAGATACGCAGTATTTT. Protein sequence: CASRLAVAGARADTQYF. The V gene is TRBV12-2, the J gene TRBJ2-3; the table's TRBD2 call for D was not verified on the DNA. TRBV12-2 is a pseudogene locus. The CDR3 sequence is 17 residues long.